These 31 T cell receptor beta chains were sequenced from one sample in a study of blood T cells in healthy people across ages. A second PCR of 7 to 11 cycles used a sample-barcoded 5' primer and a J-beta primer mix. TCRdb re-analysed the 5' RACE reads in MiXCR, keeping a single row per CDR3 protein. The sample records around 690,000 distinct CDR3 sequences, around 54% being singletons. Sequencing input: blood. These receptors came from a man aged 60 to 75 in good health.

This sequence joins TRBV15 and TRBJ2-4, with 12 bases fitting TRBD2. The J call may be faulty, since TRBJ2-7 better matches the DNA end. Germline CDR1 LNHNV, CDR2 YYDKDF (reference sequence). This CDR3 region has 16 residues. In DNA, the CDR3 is TGTGCCACCAGCAGAGACACCGGGACTAGCGGGCACGAGCAGTACTTC. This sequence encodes CATSRDTGTSGHEQYF.

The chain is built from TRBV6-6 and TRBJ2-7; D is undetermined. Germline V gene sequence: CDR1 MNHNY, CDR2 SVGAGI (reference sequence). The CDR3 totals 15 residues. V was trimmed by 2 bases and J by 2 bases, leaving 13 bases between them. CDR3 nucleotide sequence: TGTGCCAGCAGTTACGTGGGGTACCCGCCCTACGAGCAGTACTTC. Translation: CASSYVGYPPYEQYF.

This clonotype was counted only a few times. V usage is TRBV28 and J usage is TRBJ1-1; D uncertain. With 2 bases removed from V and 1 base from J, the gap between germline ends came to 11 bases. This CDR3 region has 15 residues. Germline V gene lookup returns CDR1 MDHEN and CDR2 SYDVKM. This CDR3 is CASSLPWTENTEAFF. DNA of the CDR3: TGTGCCAGCAGTTTACCTTGGACGGAGAACACTGAAGCTTTCTTT.

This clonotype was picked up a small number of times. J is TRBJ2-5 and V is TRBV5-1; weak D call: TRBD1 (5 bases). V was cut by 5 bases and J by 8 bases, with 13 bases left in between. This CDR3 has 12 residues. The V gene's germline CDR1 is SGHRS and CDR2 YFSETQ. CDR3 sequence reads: CASRDREGTQYF. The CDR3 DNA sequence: TGCGCCAGCAGAGACAGAGAAGGAACCCAGTACTTC. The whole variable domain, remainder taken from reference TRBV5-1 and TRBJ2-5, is KAGVTQTPRYLIKTRGQQVTLSCSPISGHRSVSWYQQTPGQGLQFLFEYFSETQRNKGNFPGRFSGRQFSNSRSEMNVSTLELGDSALYLCASRDREGTQYFGPGTRLLVL.

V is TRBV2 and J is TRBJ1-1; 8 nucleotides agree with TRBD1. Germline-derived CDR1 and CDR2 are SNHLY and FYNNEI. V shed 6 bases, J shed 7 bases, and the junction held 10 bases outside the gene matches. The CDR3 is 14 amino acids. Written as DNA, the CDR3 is TGTGCCAGCAGGGACAGGGTCCACAGTAATGAAGCTTTCTTT. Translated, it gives CASRDRVHSNEAFF.

This CDR3 is CASSEVGGIGETQYF. As DNA, the CDR3 is TGTGCCAGCAGTGAAGTCGGGGGAATAGGAGAGACCCAGTACTTC. This sequence joins TRBV6-1 and TRBJ2-5; possible D gene TRBD2, 6 bases. This CDR3 is 15 amino acids long. Germline V gene sequence: CDR1 MNHNS, CDR2 SASEGT. Trimming stripped 1 base from V and 4 bases from J, with 13 bases between.

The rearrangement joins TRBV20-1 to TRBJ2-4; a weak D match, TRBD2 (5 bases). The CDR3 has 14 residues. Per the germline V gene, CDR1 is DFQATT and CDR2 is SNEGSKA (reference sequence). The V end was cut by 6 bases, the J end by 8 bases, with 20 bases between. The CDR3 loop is CSAQGGVGRDIQYF. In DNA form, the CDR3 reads TGCAGTGCCCAAGGAGGCGTCGGTCGGGACATTCAGTACTTC.

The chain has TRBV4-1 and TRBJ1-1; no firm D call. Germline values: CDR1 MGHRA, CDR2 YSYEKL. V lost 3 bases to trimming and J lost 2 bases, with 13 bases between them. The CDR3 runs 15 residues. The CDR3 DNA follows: TGCGCCAGCAGCCACCCCACCCTGGTCAACACTGAAGCTTTCTTT. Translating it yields CASSHPTLVNTEAFF.

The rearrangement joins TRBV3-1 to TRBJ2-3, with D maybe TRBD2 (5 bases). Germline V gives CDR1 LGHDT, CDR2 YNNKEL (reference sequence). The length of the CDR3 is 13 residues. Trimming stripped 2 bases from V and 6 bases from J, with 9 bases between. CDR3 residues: CASSQLARDTQYF. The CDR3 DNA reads TGTGCCAGCAGCCAACTAGCTCGGGATACGCAGTATTTT.

The CDR3 DNA reads as TGTGCCAGCAGGCCGGGACTAGCGGGCGACGAGCAGTACTTC. It encodes CASRPGLAGDEQYF. V and J are TRBV6-5 and TRBJ2-7; 12 bases agree with TRBD2. Germline CDR1 and CDR2: MNHEY and SVGAGI. This CDR3 is built from 14 residues. V was pared by 6 bases and J by 5 bases, with 5 bases of the junction left unmatched.

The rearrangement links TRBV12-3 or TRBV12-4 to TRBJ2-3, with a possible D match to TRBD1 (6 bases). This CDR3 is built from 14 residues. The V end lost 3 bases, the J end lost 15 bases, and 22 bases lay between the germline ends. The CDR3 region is CASSFRGSGDTEYF. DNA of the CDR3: TGTGCCAGCAGTTTTAGGGGGAGCGGAGATACGGAATATTTT.

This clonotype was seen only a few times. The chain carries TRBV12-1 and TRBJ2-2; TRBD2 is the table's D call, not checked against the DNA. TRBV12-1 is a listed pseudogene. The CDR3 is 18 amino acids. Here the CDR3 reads CASSYLGLAGKNTGELFF. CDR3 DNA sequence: TGTGCCAGCAGCTACTTGGGACTAGCGGGCAAGAACACCGGGGAGCTGTTTTTT.

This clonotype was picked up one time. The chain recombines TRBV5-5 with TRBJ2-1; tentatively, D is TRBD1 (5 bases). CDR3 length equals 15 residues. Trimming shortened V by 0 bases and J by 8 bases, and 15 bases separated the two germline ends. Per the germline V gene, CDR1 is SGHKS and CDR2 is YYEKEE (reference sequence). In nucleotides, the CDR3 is TGTGCCAGCAGCTTGGATGGCAGGGTAATCGATGAGCAGTTCTTC. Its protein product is CASSLDGRVIDEQFF.

The CDR3: CASSLGGDSLGEKLFF. In nucleotides, the CDR3 is TGTGCCAGCAGCCTGGGGGGGGACTCACTTGGCGAAAAACTGTTTTTT. The gene calls are TRBV5-4 and TRBJ1-4; possibly TRBD1 for D (5 bases). Germline V gives CDR1 SGHNT, CDR2 YYREEE (reference sequence). The length of the CDR3 is 16 residues. Trimming left V 4 bases short and J 8 bases short, with 21 bases between.

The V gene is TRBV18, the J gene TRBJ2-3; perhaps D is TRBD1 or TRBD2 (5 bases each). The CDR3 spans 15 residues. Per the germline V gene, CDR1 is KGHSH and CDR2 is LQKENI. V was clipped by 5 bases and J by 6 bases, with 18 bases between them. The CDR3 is CASSRRDLRMDTQYF. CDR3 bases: TGTGCCAGCTCAAGACGGGACCTGAGGATGGATACGCAGTATTTT.

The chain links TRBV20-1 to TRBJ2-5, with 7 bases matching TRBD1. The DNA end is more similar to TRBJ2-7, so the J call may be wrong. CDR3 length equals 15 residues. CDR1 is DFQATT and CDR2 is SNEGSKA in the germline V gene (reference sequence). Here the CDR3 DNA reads TGCAGTGCTAGCGACAGGGATAAGGGTTGGGTCGAGCAGTACTTC. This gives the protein CSASDRDKGWVEQYF.

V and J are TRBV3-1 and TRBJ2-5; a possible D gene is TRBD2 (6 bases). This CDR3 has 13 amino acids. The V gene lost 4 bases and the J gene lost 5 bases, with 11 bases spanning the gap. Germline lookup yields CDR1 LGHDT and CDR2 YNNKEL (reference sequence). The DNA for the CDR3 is TGTGCCAGCAGCCTCGGGACTTGGGAGACCCAGTACTTC. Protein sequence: CASSLGTWETQYF.

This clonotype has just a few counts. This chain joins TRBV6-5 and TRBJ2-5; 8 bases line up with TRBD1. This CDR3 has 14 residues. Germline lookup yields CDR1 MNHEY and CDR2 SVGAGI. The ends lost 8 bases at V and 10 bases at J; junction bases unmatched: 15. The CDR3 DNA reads TGTGCCAGCTTGCCATCGGGACAGGCCCGCTTCCAGTACTTC. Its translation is CASLPSGQARFQYF.

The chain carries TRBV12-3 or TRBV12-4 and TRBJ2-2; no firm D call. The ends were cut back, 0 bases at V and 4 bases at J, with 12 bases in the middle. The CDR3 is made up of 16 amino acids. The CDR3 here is CASSLAGPVLTGELFF. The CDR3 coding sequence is TGTGCCAGCAGTTTAGCGGGTCCAGTACTCACCGGGGAGCTGTTTTTT.

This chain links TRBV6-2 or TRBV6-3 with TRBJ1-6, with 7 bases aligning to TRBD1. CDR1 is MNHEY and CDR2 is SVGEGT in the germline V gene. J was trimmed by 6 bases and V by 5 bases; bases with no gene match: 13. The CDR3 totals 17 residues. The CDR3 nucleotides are TGTGCCAGCAGTCTTCCCTCTCTGACAGGGTTTAATTCACCCCTCCACTTT. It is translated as CASSLPSLTGFNSPLHF.

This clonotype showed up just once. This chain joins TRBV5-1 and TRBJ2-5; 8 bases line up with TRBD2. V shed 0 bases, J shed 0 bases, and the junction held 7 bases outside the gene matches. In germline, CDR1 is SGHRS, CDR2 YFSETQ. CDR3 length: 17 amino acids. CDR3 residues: CASSLGATSGYQETQYF. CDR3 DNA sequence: TGCGCCAGCAGCTTGGGGGCTACTAGCGGTTACCAAGAGACCCAGTACTTC.

The CDR3 nucleotides are TGTGCCAGCAGCTTAGGACTCGCTGAAGCTTTCTTT. As protein: CASSLGLAEAFF. The chain carries TRBV11-2 and TRBJ1-1, with D uncertain. V dropped 1 base and J dropped 6 bases, with 6 bases sitting between them. Germline V CDR1 and CDR2: SGHAT, FQNNGV. This CDR3 comprises 12 residues.

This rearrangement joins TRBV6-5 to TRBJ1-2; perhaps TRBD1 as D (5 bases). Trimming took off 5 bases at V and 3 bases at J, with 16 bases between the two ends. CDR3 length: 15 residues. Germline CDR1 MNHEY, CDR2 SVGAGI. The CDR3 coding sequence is TGTGCCAGCAGTATACGGGCTTGGGGGGACTATGGCTACACCTTC. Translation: CASSIRAWGDYGYTF.

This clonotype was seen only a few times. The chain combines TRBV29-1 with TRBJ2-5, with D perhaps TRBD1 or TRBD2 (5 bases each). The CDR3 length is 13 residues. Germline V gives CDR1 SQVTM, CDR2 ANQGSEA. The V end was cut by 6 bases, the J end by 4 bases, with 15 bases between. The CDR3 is CSVGANSRETQYF. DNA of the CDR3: TGCAGCGTCGGGGCCAACTCCCGAGAGACCCAGTACTTC.

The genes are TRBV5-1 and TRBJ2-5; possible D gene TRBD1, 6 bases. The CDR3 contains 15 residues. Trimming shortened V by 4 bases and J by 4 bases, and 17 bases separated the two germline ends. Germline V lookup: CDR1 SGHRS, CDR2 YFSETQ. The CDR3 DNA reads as TGCGCCAGCAGCAAGACAGGTTCCCCTGGAGAGACCCAGTACTTC. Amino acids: CASSKTGSPGETQYF.

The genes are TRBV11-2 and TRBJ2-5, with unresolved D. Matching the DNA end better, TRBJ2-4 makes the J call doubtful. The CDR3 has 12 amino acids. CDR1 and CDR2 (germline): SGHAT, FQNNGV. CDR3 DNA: TGTGCCAGCAGCTTAGATCAAAACATTCAGTACTTC. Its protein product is CASSLDQNIQYF.

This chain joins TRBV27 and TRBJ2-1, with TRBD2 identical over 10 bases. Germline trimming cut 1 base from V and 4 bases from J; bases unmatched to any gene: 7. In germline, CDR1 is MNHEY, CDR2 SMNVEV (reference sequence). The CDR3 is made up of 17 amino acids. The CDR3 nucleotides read TGTGCCAGCAGTTTATACCCGACTAGCGGGTCGTACAATGAGCAGTTCTTC. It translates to CASSLYPTSGSYNEQFF.

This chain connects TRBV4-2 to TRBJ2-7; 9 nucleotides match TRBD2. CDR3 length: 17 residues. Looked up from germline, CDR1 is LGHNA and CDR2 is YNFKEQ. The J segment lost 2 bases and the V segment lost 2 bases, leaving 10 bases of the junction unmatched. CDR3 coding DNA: TGTGCCAGCAGCCAATATGAGCTAGCGGGGTCCGCCTACGAGCAGTACTTC. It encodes CASSQYELAGSAYEQYF.

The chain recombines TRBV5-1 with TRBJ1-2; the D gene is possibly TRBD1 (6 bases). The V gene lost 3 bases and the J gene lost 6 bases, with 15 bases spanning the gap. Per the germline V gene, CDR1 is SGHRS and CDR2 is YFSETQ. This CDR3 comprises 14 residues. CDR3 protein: CASSWSGHSDGYTF. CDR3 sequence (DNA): TGCGCCAGCAGCTGGTCGGGACACTCGGATGGCTACACCTTC.

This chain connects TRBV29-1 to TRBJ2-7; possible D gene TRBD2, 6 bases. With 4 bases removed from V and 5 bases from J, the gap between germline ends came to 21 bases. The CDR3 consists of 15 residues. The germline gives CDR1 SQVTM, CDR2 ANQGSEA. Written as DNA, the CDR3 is TGCAGCGTTGTTATTTATGGCACAGGAGGGAACGAGCAGTACTTC. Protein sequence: CSVVIYGTGGNEQYF.

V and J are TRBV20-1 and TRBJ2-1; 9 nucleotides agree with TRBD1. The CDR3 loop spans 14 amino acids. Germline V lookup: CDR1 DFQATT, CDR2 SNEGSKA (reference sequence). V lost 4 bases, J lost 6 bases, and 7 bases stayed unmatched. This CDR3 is CSATSGTGLNEQFF. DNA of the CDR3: TGCAGTGCTACCTCCGGGACAGGGCTCAATGAGCAGTTCTTC.